This entry features one T cell receptor (beta chain) sequence. This record comes from a study of T cell responses to AZD1222 COVID-19 vaccine. Method: immunoSEQ multiplex PCR; TCRdb's copy keeps in-frame clones and lacks some. Among about 130,000 clones listed, about nine tenths were seen once. The ends lost 0 bases at V and 5 bases at J; junction bases unmatched: 4. This CDR3 is built from 15 residues. CDR1 and CDR2 (germline): MNHEY, SVGAGI. The clonotype comes from an adult in good health. Sequences were derived from peripheral blood, sampled on day 0 of AZD1222 vaccination. The chain employs TRBV6-5 and TRBJ2-5; 9 bases fit TRBD2. CDR3 sequence reads: CASSYSSGGRETQYF. CDR3 coding DNA: TGTGCCAGCAGTTACTCTAGCGGGGGAAGGGAGACCCAGTACTTC.